These 31 T cell receptor beta chains originate from one sample sequenced in a study of T cells after yellow fever vaccination (dated by TCRdb to the late 2010s). Library method: 5' RACE. TCRdb lists the instrument as Illumina NovaSeq 6000. TCRdb took the public reads, trimmed them with fastp at Q25, ran MiXCR for clone calling and kept in-frame beta chains. Each entry is one CDR3 protein sequence, shown with its most common DNA and genes. The table for this sample lists roughly 310,000 distinct CDR3 sequences; around 3.6% of them were counted only once. The top ten constitute about 25% of the sample. The treatment or condition label, as the study defines it: live attenuated yellow fever vaccine strain. The source was PBMCs, collected on the day of the yellow fever booster vaccination. Source of these receptors: a man between 18 and 29 years old who received the YFV17D yellow fever vaccine.

The table lists this clonotype with many counts. V gene TRBV7-9 combines with J gene TRBJ2-5; D gene unclear. This CDR3 comprises 16 residues. In germline, CDR1 is SEHNR, CDR2 FQNEAQ (reference sequence). V was shortened by 1 base and J by 5 bases, with 17 bases between the two germline ends. In DNA, the CDR3 is TGTGCCAGCAGCTTAGGACTCCTCAACTCCGGCGAGACCCAGTACTTC. This gives the protein CASSLGLLNSGETQYF.

This clonotype occurred a few times. The gene calls are TRBV27 and TRBJ2-1; possible D gene TRBD2, 5 bases. Germline CDR1 reads MNHEY; CDR2 reads SMNVEV (reference sequence). The CDR3 is made up of 14 amino acids. Trimming stripped 6 bases from V and 4 bases from J, with 13 bases between. CDR3 amino acids: CASSALAGYNEQFF. Written as DNA, the CDR3 is TGTGCCAGCAGCGCTCTAGCCGGATACAATGAGCAGTTCTTC.

This clonotype was observed many times. The CDR3 bases are TGTGCCAGCAGCTTTGGACAGATCAATCAGCCCCAGCATTTT. Its translation is CASSFGQINQPQHF. The chain has TRBV7-9 and TRBJ1-5; maybe TRBD1 (6 bases). The CDR3 length is 14 residues. Trimming took off 3 bases at V and 3 bases at J, with 9 bases between the two ends. Looked up from germline, CDR1 is SEHNR and CDR2 is FQNEAQ (reference sequence).

With regard to this clonotype: Since a much larger clone is just one base distant, this may be a read error. The V call is TRBV29-1, the J call TRBJ1-1; D call uncertain. CDR3 length: 14 residues. The V and J ends lost 1 base and 6 bases respectively, with 15 bases between them. Germline V gene data show CDR1 as SQVTM and CDR2 as ANQGSEA. The CDR3 sequence is CSVEGPEGEAEAFF. As DNA, the CDR3 is TGCAGCGTTGAAGGGCCTGAGGGAGAGGCTGAAGCTTTCTTT.

This clonotype has a count of ten or more. This chain uses TRBV7-6 with TRBJ2-7; D might be TRBD1 (5 bases). This CDR3 is built from 14 residues. The V gene lost 3 bases and the J gene lost 2 bases, with 11 bases spanning the gap. The germline gives CDR1 SGHVS, CDR2 FNYEAQ. The CDR3 spells CASSFGHQTYEQYF. Written as DNA, the CDR3 is TGTGCCAGCAGCTTCGGACACCAAACCTACGAGCAGTACTTC.

The V gene is TRBV7-7, the J gene TRBJ2-3; D might be TRBD2 (5 bases). V gave up 3 bases and J gave up 1 base, with 11 bases separating them. Looked up from germline, CDR1 is SSHAT and CDR2 is FNYEAQ (reference sequence). The CDR3 is made up of 15 amino acids. The CDR3 loop reads CASSLRDGGTDTQYF. The CDR3 DNA is TGTGCCAGCAGCTTGCGTGACGGGGGCACAGATACGCAGTATTTT.

This clonotype was seen ten or more times. The chain employs TRBV12-3 or TRBV12-4 and TRBJ2-7, with D perhaps matching TRBD1 or TRBD2 (5 bases each). This CDR3 region has 14 residues. This CDR3 reads CASSLGDGSYVQYV. CDR3 nucleotides: TGTGCCAGCAGTTTAGGGGACGGATCCTACGTGCAGTACGTC.

The rearrangement uses TRBV20-1 and TRBJ1-2; tentative D call: TRBD1 (6 bases). The CDR3 is 13 residues long. Germline V lookup: CDR1 DFQATT, CDR2 SNEGSKA (reference sequence). V lost 0 bases to trimming and J lost 4 bases, with 9 bases between them. CDR3 DNA sequence: TGCAGTGCTAGAGAGGGGGCTGGCTATGGCTACACCTTC. It is translated as CSAREGAGYGYTF.

This clonotype was seen ten or more times. The rearrangement uses TRBV4-3 and TRBJ2-1; TRBD2 agrees at 8 bases. The length of the CDR3 is 15 residues. Germline V lookup: CDR1 LGHNA, CDR2 YSLEER. Losses at the gene ends were 0 bases for V and 11 bases for J; bases not matched to a gene: 9. As DNA, the CDR3 is TGCGCCAGCAGCCAAGAGCCAGCGGGGGTATTAAAGCAGTTCTTC. This sequence encodes CASSQEPAGVLKQFF.

This clonotype occurred many times. The rearrangement links TRBV18 to TRBJ1-1, with TRBD1 as a possible D gene (5 bases). This CDR3 contains 14 residues. Germline V gene sequence: CDR1 KGHSH, CDR2 LQKENI. Deletions cut 1 base from V and 4 bases from J, with 10 bases between. CDR3 nucleotide sequence: TGTGCCAGCTCACCACAGGGGAAGGGCACTGAAGCTTTCTTT. Translated, it gives CASSPQGKGTEAFF.

This clonotype came up many times. The rearrangement links TRBV6-1 to TRBJ1-1; the D is unclear. Looked up from germline, CDR1 is MNHNS and CDR2 is SASEGT. This CDR3 region has 13 residues. V gave up 8 bases and J gave up 4 bases, with 14 bases separating them. CDR3 residues: CASCWDLGTEAFF. The CDR3 DNA reads TGTGCCAGCTGTTGGGATTTGGGCACTGAAGCTTTCTTT.

There are many counts of this clonotype. The CDR3 DNA reads TGTGCCAGCAGCTTATTTATCGGGGAGCGACGACTAGCCAAAAACATTCAGTACTTC. This translates into CASSLFIGERRLAKNIQYF. The J gene is TRBJ2-4, the V gene TRBV7-2, with D perhaps matching TRBD2 (5 bases). V gave up 2 bases and J gave up 0 bases, with 20 bases separating them. Germline V gene sequence: CDR1 SGHTA, CDR2 FQGNSA. The CDR3 is made up of 19 amino acids.

This chain links TRBV29-1 with TRBJ2-7; D tentatively fits TRBD1 or TRBD2 (5 bases each). From germline, CDR1 is SQVTM and CDR2 ANQGSEA. The CDR3 runs 15 residues. V lost 0 bases and J 6 bases, leaving 18 bases between the germline ends. This CDR3 reads CSVEEVSRERGEQYF. The DNA for the CDR3 is TGCAGCGTTGAAGAAGTATCGAGGGAGAGGGGCGAGCAGTACTTC.

The chain recombines TRBV18 with TRBJ1-6; 8 nucleotides agree with TRBD1. The CDR3 has 14 amino acids. Germline V gene lookup returns CDR1 KGHSH and CDR2 LQKENI. V lost 3 bases, J lost 8 bases, and 3 bases stayed unmatched. CDR3 residues: CASSPGQGYSPLHF. The CDR3 DNA sequence: TGTGCCAGCTCACCCGGACAGGGCTATTCACCCCTCCACTTT.

This clonotype was seen many times. The chain uses TRBV5-6 and TRBJ2-6; the D gene is possibly TRBD1 (7 bases). The CDR3 contains 16 residues. Trimming cost V 4 bases and J 11 bases, with 22 bases left between them. The germline V gene has CDR1 SGHDT and CDR2 YYEEEE. CDR3 in amino acids: CASSLRIGGGVDVLTF. In DNA form, the CDR3 reads TGTGCCAGCAGCCTGAGAATAGGGGGCGGGGTCGACGTCCTGACTTTC.

The chain couples TRBV6-1 to TRBJ2-2, with 7 nucleotides matching TRBD2. Trimming took 2 bases from V and 7 from J; bases not matched to a gene: 7. Germline V gene lookup returns CDR1 MNHNS and CDR2 SASEGT. This CDR3 comprises 15 residues. The CDR3 nucleotides read TGTGCCAGCAGTGAATGGAAGGGAGGGAACGGGGAGCTGTTTTTT. This encodes CASSEWKGGNGELFF.

The table lists this clonotype with many counts. V and J are TRBV4-1 and TRBJ1-1; D is ambiguous. The CDR3 covers 16 residues. V was cut by 0 bases and J by 1 base, with 12 bases left in between. Germline V lookup: CDR1 MGHRA, CDR2 YSYEKL. This chain's CDR3 is CASSQDRTQRNTEAFF. CDR3 DNA: TGCGCCAGCAGCCAAGACAGAACCCAACGGAACACTGAAGCTTTCTTT.

The chain couples TRBV12-3 or TRBV12-4 to TRBJ1-4; tentatively, D is TRBD1 (6 bases). The CDR3 extends over 15 amino acids. Trimming stripped 5 bases from V and 1 base from J, with 11 bases between. The CDR3, as DNA: TGTGCCAGCAGTCCTCAGGGGAGAACTAATGAAAAACTGTTTTTT. This encodes CASSPQGRTNEKLFF.

This clonotype was counted at least ten times. V and J are TRBV5-6 and TRBJ2-3; the D gene is possibly TRBD1 (6 bases). Trimming pared 2 bases from V and 1 base from J, leaving 11 bases between. CDR3 length: 15 residues. CDR1 and CDR2 from the germline V gene are SGHDT and YYEEEE. The CDR3 sequence: CASSFQGWGTDTQYF. The CDR3 DNA reads TGTGCCAGCAGCTTTCAGGGGTGGGGCACAGATACGCAGTATTTT.

V gene TRBV9 combines with J gene TRBJ1-1; D not certain. Germline loops: CDR1 SGDLS, CDR2 YYNGEE. V was clipped by 4 bases and J by 2 bases, with 6 bases between them. The length of the CDR3 is 12 residues. The CDR3 bases are TGTGCCAGCAGCAGACAAAACACTGAAGCTTTCTTT. Residues: CASSRQNTEAFF.

This clonotype appeared many times. This chain links TRBV27 with TRBJ2-5; a weak D match, TRBD2 (6 bases). The CDR3 contains 14 residues. CDR1 MNHEY and CDR2 SMNVEV come from the germline V gene (reference sequence). Trimming shortened V by 5 bases and J by 5 bases, and 15 bases separated the two germline ends. The CDR3 protein is CASSKEGRGETQYF. The CDR3 nucleotides read TGTGCCAGCAGTAAGGAGGGTAGGGGCGAGACCCAGTACTTC.

This clonotype was counted a few times. The rearrangement links TRBV6-5 to TRBJ1-5; perhaps TRBD1 as D (6 bases). V gave up 6 bases and J gave up 2 bases, with 11 bases separating them. This CDR3 is 14 amino acids long. Germline V gene data show CDR1 as MNHEY and CDR2 as SVGAGI. CDR3 loop: CASRRRQGNQPQHF. The CDR3, as DNA: TGTGCCAGCAGACGGAGACAGGGCAATCAGCCCCAGCATTTT.

The chain links TRBV18 to TRBJ2-3, with 13 bases fitting TRBD2. This CDR3 region has 17 residues. The germline V gene has CDR1 KGHSH and CDR2 LQKENI. Trimming took 2 bases from V and 0 from J; bases not matched to a gene: 2. CDR3 in DNA: TGTGCCAGCTCACCAGAGACTAGCGGGGGGAGCACAGATACGCAGTATTTT. It is translated as CASSPETSGGSTDTQYF.

In this sample, this clonotype turned up many times. The chain combines TRBV9 with TRBJ1-4; tentatively, D is TRBD1 (5 bases). V gave up 7 bases and J gave up 6 bases, with 10 bases separating them. The CDR3 has 12 amino acids. Germline-derived CDR1 and CDR2 are SGDLS and YYNGEE. The CDR3 loop is CASGDGDEKLFF. CDR3 bases: TGTGCCAGCGGGGACGGTGATGAAAAACTGTTTTTT.

The rearrangement uses TRBV24-1 and TRBJ2-1; possibly TRBD1 for D (7 bases). CDR3 length equals 16 residues. The V end was cut by 3 bases, the J end by 8 bases, with 19 bases between. Looked up from germline, CDR1 is KGHDR and CDR2 is SFDVKD. The CDR3 region has the DNA TGTGCCACCAGTGATCCGCGGAGGGGGCTTTTTGATGAGCAGTTCTTC. This encodes CATSDPRRGLFDEQFF.

Ten or more counts support this clonotype. The chain links TRBV4-1 to TRBJ2-3; D unclear. Trimming took off 6 bases at V and 0 bases at J, with 13 bases between the two ends. The CDR3 spans 15 residues. Looked up from germline, CDR1 is MGHRA and CDR2 is YSYEKL. Written as DNA, the CDR3 is TGCGCCAGCAGGGATACCACTTCTAGCACAGATACGCAGTATTTT. Encoded protein: CASRDTTSSTDTQYF.

The chain combines TRBV6-4 with TRBJ1-1; the D gene is possibly TRBD1 (5 bases). The germline gives CDR1 MRHNA, CDR2 SNTAGT. The CDR3 has 12 amino acids. V lost 9 bases, J lost 9 bases, and 17 bases lay in between. The CDR3 DNA sequence: TGTGCCAGTCGTTCACCGCAGGGAAAAGCTTTCTTT. This translates into CASRSPQGKAFF.

In this sample, this clonotype turned up many times. V is TRBV7-2 and J is TRBJ2-3; perhaps TRBD2 as D (5 bases). In germline, CDR1 is SGHTA, CDR2 FQGNSA. The V end lost 5 bases, the J end lost 6 bases, and 24 bases lay between the germline ends. The CDR3 spans 17 residues. The CDR3 spells CASSLLGVPLRRDTQYF. CDR3 in DNA: TGTGCCAGCAGCCTATTGGGAGTTCCGTTGCGTCGGGATACGCAGTATTTT.

There are many counts of this clonotype. The chain has TRBV12-3 or TRBV12-4 and TRBJ2-3; 7 bases agree with TRBD2. CDR3 size: 18 residues. With V trimmed by 3 bases and J by 8 bases, 20 bases remained unmatched. The CDR3 region is CASSFRAGPLSPKGTQYF. As DNA, the CDR3 is TGTGCCAGCAGTTTCCGAGCGGGACCTCTTAGCCCCAAAGGTACGCAGTATTTT.

In its sample, this clonotype was seen many times. The genes are TRBV5-1 and TRBJ2-7; 7 positions match TRBD2. The V gene's germline CDR1 is SGHRS and CDR2 YFSETQ. V lost 4 bases, J lost 7 bases, and 8 bases stayed unmatched. This CDR3 contains 13 residues. This CDR3 is CASSPGDYREQYF. DNA of the CDR3: TGCGCCAGCAGCCCGGGGGACTACAGAGAGCAGTACTTC. Full variable domain (rest looked up from reference TRBV5-1 and TRBJ2-7): KAGVTQTPRYLIKTRGQQVTLSCSPISGHRSVSWYQQTPGQGLQFLFEYFSETQRNKGNFPGRFSGRQFSNSRSEMNVSTLELGDSALYLCASSPGDYREQYFGPGTRLTVT.

Ten or more counts support this clonotype. The CDR3 sequence: CASSFEGVTKNIQYF. The CDR3 nucleotides read TGTGCCAGCAGCTTCGAGGGGGTGACCAAAAACATTCAGTACTTC. J is TRBJ2-4 and V is TRBV7-8; D possibly corresponds to TRBD1 (6 bases). This CDR3 has 15 residues. V dropped 3 bases and J dropped 2 bases, with 11 bases sitting between them. In germline, CDR1 is SGHVS, CDR2 FQNEAQ.